These 31 T cell receptor beta chains originate from one sample sequenced in a study of identical twins. Each CDR3 protein gets one entry after TCRdb re-called the 5' RACE reads with MiXCR. Of roughly 770,000 distinct CDR3 sequences in the sample, about 20% were seen once. The same data also contributed to another study, on T cells expressing NK-cell markers.

Specimen: PBMCs. The receptor source for this set is a woman younger than 35 in good health.

This clonotype has at least ten counts. This chain connects TRBV4-3 to TRBJ1-2; TRBD1 is a possible D gene (5 bases). The V gene lost 0 bases and the J gene lost 4 bases, with 18 bases spanning the gap. The CDR3 loop spans 17 amino acids. The germline CDR1 and CDR2 sequences are LGHNA and YSLEER. The CDR3 is CASSQDPDGTDIYGYTF. CDR3 bases: TGCGCCAGCAGCCAAGACCCGGACGGGACCGATATCTATGGCTACACCTTC.

The chain is built from TRBV20-1 and TRBJ2-1; 7 bases line up with TRBD2. The J segment lost 9 bases and the V segment lost 5 bases, leaving 16 bases of the junction unmatched. This CDR3 has 15 residues. Germline assignment: CDR1 DFQATT and CDR2 SNEGSKA (reference sequence). The CDR3 nucleotides are TGCAGTGCTCTTAGGGGAGGGCGGGAGCGGGCTGAGCAGTTCTTC. Translation gives CSALRGGRERAEQFF.

The rearrangement joins TRBV7-6 to TRBJ2-3, with 12 bases aligning to TRBD2. Losses at the gene ends were 5 bases for V and 2 bases for J; bases not matched to a gene: 5. CDR1 is SGHVS, CDR2 FNYEAQ, per germline. The CDR3 sequence is 16 residues long. The CDR3 here is CASSPRTSGNTDTQYF. The CDR3 bases are TGTGCCAGCAGCCCAAGGACTAGCGGGAACACAGATACGCAGTATTTT.

In its sample, this clonotype was seen a few times. The rearrangement links TRBV12-3 or TRBV12-4 to TRBJ2-7; 8 positions agree with TRBD1. J was trimmed by 2 bases and V by 7 bases; bases with no gene match: 4. The CDR3 is made up of 13 amino acids. CDR3 sequence (DNA): TGTGCCAGCACTCAGACAGGGGCCTACGAGCAGTACTTC. Translating it yields CASTQTGAYEQYF.

This chain links TRBV10-2 with TRBJ2-1; 12 bases line up with TRBD2. After removal of 4 bases from V and 9 bases from J, the junction contained 10 bases not matched to a gene. The CDR3 length is 16 residues. CDR1 is WSHSY, CDR2 SAAADI, per germline. CDR3 in DNA: TGCGCCAGCAGTGGGATAACTAGCGGGAGGCGGGGTGAGCAGTTCTTC. Its protein is CASSGITSGRRGEQFF.

The J gene is TRBJ2-3, the V gene TRBV11-2; possible D gene TRBD1, 7 bases. Trimming removed 2 bases at V and 0 bases at J, with 15 bases between. From germline, CDR1 is SGHAT and CDR2 FQNNGV. The CDR3 covers 17 residues. CDR3 sequence (DNA): TGTGCCAGCAGCTTAATTGCAGGGGGGCCTAGCACAGATACGCAGTATTTT. Protein: CASSLIAGGPSTDTQYF. Using reference TRBV11-2 and TRBJ2-3 for the parts outside the CDR3, the full variable domain is EAGVAQSPRYKIIEKRQSVAFWCNPISGHATLYWYQQILGQGPKLLIQFQNNGVVDDSQLPKDRFSAERLKGVDSTLKIQPAKLEDSAVYLCASSLIAGGPSTDTQYFGPGTRLTVL.

This clonotype was observed a handful of times. The rearrangement links TRBV4-3 to TRBJ2-2; TRBD2 aligns across 8 bases. This CDR3 contains 17 residues. Trimming removed 0 bases from V and 5 bases from J; junction bases left unmatched: 8. The V gene's germline CDR1 is LGHNA and CDR2 YSLEER. This chain's CDR3 is CASSQDTGTRTTGELFF. The CDR3 nucleotides are TGCGCCAGCAGCCAAGACACCGGGACTAGAACAACCGGGGAGCTGTTTTTT.

This clonotype was counted between two and nine times. V and J are TRBV2 and TRBJ2-4, with TRBD2 matching over 9 bases. The CDR3 has 12 amino acids. Germline trimming cut 8 bases from V and 5 bases from J; bases unmatched to any gene: 1. Per germline, CDR1 SNHLY and CDR2 FYNNEI. The CDR3 is CASGGGENIQYF. CDR3 nucleotides: TGTGCCAGCGGCGGGGGGGAAAACATTCAGTACTTC.

The V and J genes are TRBV7-8 and TRBJ2-1; D is perhaps TRBD2 (6 bases). Germline-derived CDR1 and CDR2 are SGHVS and FQNEAQ. This CDR3 comprises 11 residues. The CDR3 nucleotides read TGTGCGATTAGCGGCTACAATGAGCAGTTCTTC. Translated: CAISGYNEQFF.

This chain connects TRBV5-1 to TRBJ2-1; 7 bases match TRBD1. The CDR3 runs to 14 residues. Per germline, CDR1 SGHRS and CDR2 YFSETQ. V lost 0 bases to trimming and J lost 7 bases; unmatched junction nucleotides: 4. CDR3 in amino acids: CASSLVGTDNEQFF. The CDR3 DNA reads TGCGCCAGCAGCTTGGTTGGGACAGATAATGAGCAGTTCTTC.

This clonotype was observed a few times. The chain couples TRBV7-6 to TRBJ2-3; D unresolved. V lost 5 bases to trimming and J lost 2 bases, with 11 bases between them. This CDR3 has 14 amino acids. Per germline, CDR1 SGHVS and CDR2 FNYEAQ. The chain's CDR3 is CASSEGPDTDTQYF. CDR3 in DNA: TGTGCCAGCAGCGAAGGACCTGACACAGATACGCAGTATTTT.

In its sample, this clonotype was seen a few times. V usage is TRBV20-1 and J usage is TRBJ2-3, with D maybe TRBD2 (5 bases). Germline loops: CDR1 DFQATT, CDR2 SNEGSKA (reference sequence). Deletions cut 4 bases from V and 2 bases from J, with 10 bases between. This CDR3 spans 13 amino acids. The CDR3 protein is CSAKREPTDTQYF. The CDR3 bases are TGCAGTGCTAAACGGGAACCCACAGATACGCAGTATTTT.

The V gene is TRBV4-3, the J gene TRBJ2-7; 8 bases line up with TRBD2. The CDR3 length is 14 residues. The ends lost 5 bases at V and 3 bases at J; junction bases unmatched: 6. CDR1 and CDR2 (germline): LGHNA, YSLEER. The CDR3 reads CASSNTGTSYEQYF. CDR3 DNA: TGCGCCAGCAGCAACACCGGGACTAGCTACGAGCAGTACTTC.

This clonotype occurred a few times. The chain is built from TRBV3-1 and TRBJ1-6; no clear D. The V end was cut by 1 base, the J end by 8 bases, with 6 bases between. Per the germline V gene, CDR1 is LGHDT and CDR2 is YNNKEL (reference sequence). The CDR3 is made up of 13 amino acids. CDR3 in DNA: TGTGCCAGCAGCCAAGTCCCATATTCACCCCTCCACTTT. Protein product: CASSQVPYSPLHF.

This clonotype was detected ten times or more. The chain has TRBV13 and TRBJ2-1; TRBD2 matches 14 bases. The CDR3 is 15 residues long. Germline V lookup: CDR1 PRHDT, CDR2 FYEKMQ (reference sequence). V gave up 3 bases and J gave up 6 bases; unmatched junction bases: 1. CDR3 amino acids: CASSLTSGRANEQFF. In nucleotides, the CDR3 is TGTGCCAGCAGCTTGACTAGCGGGAGGGCCAATGAGCAGTTCTTC.

This clonotype turned up a few times. The rearrangement joins TRBV9 to TRBJ1-2, with D maybe TRBD1 (6 bases). The CDR3 contains 14 residues. Looked up from germline, CDR1 is SGDLS and CDR2 is YYNGEE. Between the trimmed V and J ends, which lost 4 bases and 6 bases, there was a span of 16 bases. For the CDR3, the DNA is TGTGCCAGCAGCCCCGGGCAGGGGCGAGATGGCTACACCTTC. Its protein product is CASSPGQGRDGYTF.

This chain links TRBV20-1 with TRBJ2-4; D is unresolved. Germline assignment: CDR1 DFQATT and CDR2 SNEGSKA (reference sequence). The CDR3 has 11 residues. The V and J ends lost 2 bases and 9 bases respectively, with 8 bases between them. Here the CDR3 DNA reads TGCAGTGCTAGAATAGGAAGCATTCAGTACTTC. Amino acids: CSARIGSIQYF.

This clonotype was seen only a few times. V is TRBV4-1 and J is TRBJ1-1; D is unclear. The V gene lost 3 bases and the J gene lost 3 bases, with 11 bases spanning the gap. Germline V gene sequence: CDR1 MGHRA, CDR2 YSYEKL. The CDR3 spans 14 residues. The CDR3: CASSHSPEYTEAFF. The DNA for the CDR3 is TGCGCCAGCAGCCACTCTCCGGAATACACTGAAGCTTTCTTT.

The chain carries TRBV20-1 and TRBJ2-3; D remains unclear. The CDR3 extends over 12 amino acids. Germline V gives CDR1 DFQATT, CDR2 SNEGSKA (reference sequence). The ends were cut back, 6 bases at V and 1 base at J, with 8 bases in the middle. The CDR3 bases are TGCAGTGCATTACTTGGCACAGATACGCAGTATTTT. This sequence encodes CSALLGTDTQYF.

This clonotype was observed a handful of times. CDR3 loop: CASSRFEGSGTDTQYF. CDR3 coding DNA: TGCGCCAGCAGCCGGTTTGAGGGGAGCGGCACAGATACGCAGTATTTT. The V and J genes are TRBV4-3 and TRBJ2-3; D may be TRBD1 or TRBD2 (5 bases each). This CDR3 contains 16 residues. V was pared by 4 bases and J by 1 base, with 15 bases between. Germline V lookup: CDR1 LGHNA, CDR2 YSLEER.

The chain couples TRBV12-3 or TRBV12-4 to TRBJ2-7; the D gene is possibly TRBD1 (5 bases). Trimming took off 5 bases at V and 4 bases at J, with 21 bases between the two ends. CDR3 length: 16 residues. Written as DNA, the CDR3 is TGTGCCAGCAGTAAGACAGACGAGCCTGGGTTATACGAGCAGTACTTC. Its translation: CASSKTDEPGLYEQYF.

The V and J genes are TRBV7-2 and TRBJ2-2, with 7 positions matching TRBD1. V lost 5 bases to trimming and J lost 4 bases; unmatched junction nucleotides: 7. Germline CDR1 and CDR2: SGHTA and FQGNSA. The CDR3 spans 15 residues. CDR3 amino acids: CASSPLGTATGELFF. Here the CDR3 DNA reads TGTGCCAGCAGCCCCCTTGGGACAGCCACCGGGGAGCTGTTTTTT.

This clonotype was observed many times. The chain employs TRBV7-9 and TRBJ2-3; 8 bases map to TRBD1. The V gene end was trimmed by 5 bases and the J gene end by 4 bases; junction bases not matched to a gene: 8. The CDR3 consists of 15 residues. Germline V gene lookup returns CDR1 SEHNR and CDR2 FQNEAQ (reference sequence). Here the CDR3 reads CASSLRQGWADTQYF. CDR3 DNA sequence: TGTGCCAGCAGCCTTCGACAGGGGTGGGCAGATACGCAGTATTTT. The variable domain in full, with the rest retrieved from reference TRBV7-9 and TRBJ2-3, is DTGVSQNPRHKITKRGQNVTFRCDPISEHNRLYWYRQTLGQGPEFLTYFQNEAQLEKSRLLSDRFSAERPKGSFSTLEIQRTEQGDSAMYLCASSLRQGWADTQYFGPGTRLTVL.

The chain recombines TRBV15 with TRBJ2-2, with D possibly being TRBD2 (5 bases). The CDR3 spans 15 residues. Germline V CDR1 and CDR2: LNHNV, YYDKDF (reference sequence). The ends were cut back, 0 bases at V and 4 bases at J, with 9 bases in the middle. CDR3 nucleotide sequence: TGTGCCACCAGCAGAGAAGGACTCCTCACCGGGGAGCTGTTTTTT. It translates to CATSREGLLTGELFF. Drawing the rest from reference TRBV15 and TRBJ2-2, the complete variable domain is DAMVIQNPRYQVTQFGKPVTLSCSQTLNHNVMYWYQQKSSQAPKLLFHYYDKDFNNEADTPDNFQSRRPNTSFCFLDIRSPGLGDTAMYLCATSREGLLTGELFFGEGSRLTVL.

In this sample, this clonotype turned up many times. V gene TRBV12-3 or TRBV12-4 combines with J gene TRBJ2-1; weak D call: TRBD2 (6 bases). The V gene lost 6 bases and the J gene lost 6 bases, with 12 bases spanning the gap. The CDR3 covers 13 residues. CDR3 region: CASRHRDFNEQFF. DNA for the CDR3: TGTGCCAGCAGACACCGGGACTTCAATGAGCAGTTCTTC.

This chain connects TRBV18 to TRBJ2-7; TRBD1 aligns across 7 bases. The germline gives CDR1 KGHSH, CDR2 LQKENI. CDR3 length: 15 amino acids. With 1 base clipped from V and 0 bases from J, the junction kept 3 bases outside the gene matches. CDR3: CASSPLGTVSYEQYF. DNA for the CDR3: TGTGCCAGCTCACCACTGGGGACAGTCTCCTACGAGCAGTACTTC.

In this sample, this clonotype turned up a few times. The rearrangement uses TRBV27 and TRBJ1-2, with D tentatively TRBD1 (5 bases). Germline V lookup: CDR1 MNHEY, CDR2 SMNVEV (reference sequence). There are 16 residues in the CDR3. V was cut by 5 bases and J by 5 bases, with 21 bases left in between. CDR3 region: CASSPRGGEALYGYTF. The CDR3 DNA is TGTGCCAGCAGTCCCCGGGGAGGGGAGGCTCTATATGGCTACACCTTC.

The chain recombines TRBV10-3 with TRBJ2-4, with D possibly being TRBD1 (6 bases). The CDR3 is 13 amino acids. Trimming took 5 bases from V and 7 from J, leaving 12 bases between them. Germline CDR1 reads ENHRY; CDR2 reads SYGVKD. The CDR3 loop is CAISPGQGNIQYF. The CDR3 nucleotides read TGTGCCATCAGTCCGGGGCAGGGGAACATTCAGTACTTC.

V usage is TRBV12-3 or TRBV12-4 and J usage is TRBJ2-1; D is unclear. The CDR3 length is 12 residues. CDR3 residues: CASVFTPGEQFF. The CDR3 region has the DNA TGTGCTTCAGTTTTCACTCCCGGGGAGCAGTTCTTC.

This clonotype was recorded a few times. This chain links TRBV12-3 or TRBV12-4 with TRBJ2-7, with 9 bases lining up with TRBD1. V was pared by 10 bases and J by 3 bases, with 7 bases of the junction left unmatched. The CDR3 is 13 amino acids. In DNA, the CDR3 is TGTGCCACCAGGGGGGGACAGGGCTACGAGCAGTACTTC. Translation: CATRGGQGYEQYF.

This clonotype was seen only a few times. The CDR3 DNA follows: TGTGCCAGCAGCTTAGTCTTCTCACTAGCGGCAAAAGAGACCCAGTACTTC. Protein product: CASSLVFSLAAKETQYF. The chain combines TRBV7-9 with TRBJ2-5, with TRBD2 identical over 8 bases. The CDR3 is 17 residues long. Per germline, CDR1 SEHNR and CDR2 FQNEAQ (reference sequence). Trimming took 1 base from V and 3 from J; bases not matched to a gene: 10.